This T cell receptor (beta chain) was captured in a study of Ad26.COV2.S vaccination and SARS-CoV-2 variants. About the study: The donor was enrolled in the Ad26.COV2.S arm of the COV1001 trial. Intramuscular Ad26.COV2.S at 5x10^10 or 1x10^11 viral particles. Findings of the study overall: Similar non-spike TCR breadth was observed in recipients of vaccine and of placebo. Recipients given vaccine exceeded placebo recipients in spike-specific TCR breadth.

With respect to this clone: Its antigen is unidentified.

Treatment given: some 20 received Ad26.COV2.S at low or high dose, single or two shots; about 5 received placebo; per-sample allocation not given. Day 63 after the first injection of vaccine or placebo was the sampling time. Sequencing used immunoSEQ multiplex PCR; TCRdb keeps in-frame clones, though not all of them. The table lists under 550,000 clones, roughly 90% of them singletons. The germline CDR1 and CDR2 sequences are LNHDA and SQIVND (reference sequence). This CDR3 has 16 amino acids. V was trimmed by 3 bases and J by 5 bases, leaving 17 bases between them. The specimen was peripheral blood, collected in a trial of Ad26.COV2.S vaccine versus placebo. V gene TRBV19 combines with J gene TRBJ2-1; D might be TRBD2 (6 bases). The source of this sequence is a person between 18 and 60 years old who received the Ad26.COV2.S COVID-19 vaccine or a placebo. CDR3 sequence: CASSIWAGRTNNEQFF. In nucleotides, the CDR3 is TGTGCCAGTAGTATTTGGGCAGGTCGGACTAACAATGAGCAGTTCTTC.